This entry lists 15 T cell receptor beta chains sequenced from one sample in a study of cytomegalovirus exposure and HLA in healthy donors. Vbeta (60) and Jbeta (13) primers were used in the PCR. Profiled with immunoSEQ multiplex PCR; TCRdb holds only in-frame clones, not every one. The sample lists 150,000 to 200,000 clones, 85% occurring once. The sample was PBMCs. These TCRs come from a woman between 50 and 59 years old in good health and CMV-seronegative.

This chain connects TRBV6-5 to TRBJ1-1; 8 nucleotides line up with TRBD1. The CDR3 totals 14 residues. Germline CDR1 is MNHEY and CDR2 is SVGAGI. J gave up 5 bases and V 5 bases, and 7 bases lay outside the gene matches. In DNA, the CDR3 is TGTGCCAGCAGTCGTGGACAGGGTCGAACTGAAGCTTTCTTT. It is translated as CASSRGQGRTEAFF.

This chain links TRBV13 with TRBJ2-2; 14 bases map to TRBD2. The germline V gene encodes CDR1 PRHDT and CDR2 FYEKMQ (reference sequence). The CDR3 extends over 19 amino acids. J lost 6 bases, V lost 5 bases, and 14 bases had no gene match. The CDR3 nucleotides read TGTGCCAGCAGCGCCAGTAGACCGGGACTAGCGGGAGCGTCCGGGGAGCTGTTTTTT. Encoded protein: CASSASRPGLAGASGELFF.

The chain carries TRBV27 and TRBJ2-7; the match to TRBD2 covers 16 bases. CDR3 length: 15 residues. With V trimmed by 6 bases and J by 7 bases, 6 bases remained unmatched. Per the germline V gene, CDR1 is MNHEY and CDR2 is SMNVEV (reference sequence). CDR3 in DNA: TGTGCCAGCAGCCCCGGGACTAGCGGGAGGGGTGAGCAGTACTTC. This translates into CASSPGTSGRGEQYF.

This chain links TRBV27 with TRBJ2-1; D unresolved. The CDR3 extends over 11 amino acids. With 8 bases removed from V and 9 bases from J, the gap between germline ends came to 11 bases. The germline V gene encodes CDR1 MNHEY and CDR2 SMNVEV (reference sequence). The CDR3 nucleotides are TGTGCCAGCGGTGGTCCTATTGAGCAGTTCTTC. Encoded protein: CASGGPIEQFF.

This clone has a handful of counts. In DNA form, the CDR3 reads TGCGCCAGCAGCTTGGTGGGCCGGGATAATGAAAAACTGTTTTTT. Protein: CASSLVGRDNEKLFF. The chain employs TRBV5-1 and TRBJ1-4; D unclear. The germline gives CDR1 SGHRS, CDR2 YFSETQ. Trimming pared 0 bases from V and 4 bases from J, leaving 10 bases between. The CDR3 consists of 15 residues.

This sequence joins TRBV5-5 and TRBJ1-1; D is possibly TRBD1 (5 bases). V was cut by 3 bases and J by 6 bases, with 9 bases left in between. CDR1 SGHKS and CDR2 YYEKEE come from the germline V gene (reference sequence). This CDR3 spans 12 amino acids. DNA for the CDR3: TGTGCCAGCAGCTGGGGGAGGGCTGAAGCTTTCTTT. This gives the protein CASSWGRAEAFF.

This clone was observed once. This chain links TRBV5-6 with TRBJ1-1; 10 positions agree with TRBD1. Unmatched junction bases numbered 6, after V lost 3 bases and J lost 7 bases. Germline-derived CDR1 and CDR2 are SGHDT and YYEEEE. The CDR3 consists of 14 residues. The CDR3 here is CASSSGQGSREAFF. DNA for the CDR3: TGTGCCAGCAGCTCGGGACAGGGGTCCCGTGAAGCTTTCTTT.

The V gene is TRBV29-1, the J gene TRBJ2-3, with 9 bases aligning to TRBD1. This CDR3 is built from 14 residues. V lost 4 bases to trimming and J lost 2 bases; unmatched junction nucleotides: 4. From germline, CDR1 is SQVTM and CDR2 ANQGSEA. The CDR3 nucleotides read TGCAGCGTTGTCTGGGACAGGGTCACAGATACGCAGTATTTT. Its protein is CSVVWDRVTDTQYF.

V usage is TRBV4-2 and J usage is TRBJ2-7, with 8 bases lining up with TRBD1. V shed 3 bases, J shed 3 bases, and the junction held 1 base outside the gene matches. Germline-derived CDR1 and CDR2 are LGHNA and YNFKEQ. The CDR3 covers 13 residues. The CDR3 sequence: CASSHGQGYEQYF. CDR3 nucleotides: TGTGCCAGCAGCCACGGACAGGGCTACGAGCAGTACTTC.

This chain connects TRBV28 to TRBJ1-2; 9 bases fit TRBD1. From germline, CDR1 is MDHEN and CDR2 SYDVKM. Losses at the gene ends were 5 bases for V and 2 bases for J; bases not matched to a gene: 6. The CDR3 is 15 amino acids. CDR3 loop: CASSAPGTGNYGYTF. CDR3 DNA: TGTGCCAGCAGTGCGCCCGGGACAGGGAACTATGGCTACACCTTC.

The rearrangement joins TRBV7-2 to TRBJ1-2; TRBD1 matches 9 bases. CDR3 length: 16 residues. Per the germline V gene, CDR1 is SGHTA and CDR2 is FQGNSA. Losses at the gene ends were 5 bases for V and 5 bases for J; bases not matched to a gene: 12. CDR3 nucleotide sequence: TGTGCCAGCAGCCAGGTGTCGGACAGGGGCAGGTATGGCTACACCTTC. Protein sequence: CASSQVSDRGRYGYTF.

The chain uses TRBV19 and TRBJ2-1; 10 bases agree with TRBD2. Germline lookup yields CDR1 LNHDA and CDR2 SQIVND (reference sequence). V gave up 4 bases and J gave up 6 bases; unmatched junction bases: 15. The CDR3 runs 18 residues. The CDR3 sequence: CASSTSGTSARAANEQFF. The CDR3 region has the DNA TGTGCCAGTAGTACCTCCGGGACTAGCGCCCGGGCGGCCAATGAGCAGTTCTTC.

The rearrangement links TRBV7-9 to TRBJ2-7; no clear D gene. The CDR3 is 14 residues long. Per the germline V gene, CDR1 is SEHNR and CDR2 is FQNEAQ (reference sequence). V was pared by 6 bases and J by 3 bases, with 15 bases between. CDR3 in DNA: TGTGCCAGCAGTTGGGCCTCTCCAGTCTACGAGCAGTACTTC. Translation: CASSWASPVYEQYF. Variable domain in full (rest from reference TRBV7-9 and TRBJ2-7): DTGVSQNPRHKITKRGQNVTFRCDPISEHNRLYWYRQTLGQGPEFLTYFQNEAQLEKSRLLSDRFSAERPKGSFSTLEIQRTEQGDSAMYLCASSWASPVYEQYFGPGTRLTVT.

CDR3: CASNHGGGDGCTF. In DNA form, the CDR3 reads TGCGCCAGCAACCACGGTGGGGGGGATGGATGCACCTTC. The V and J genes are TRBV5-1 and TRBJ1-2; possible D gene TRBD1, 5 bases. The ends were cut back, 6 bases at V and 13 bases at J, with 22 bases in the middle. Germline lookup yields CDR1 SGHRS and CDR2 YFSETQ. The CDR3 loop spans 13 amino acids.

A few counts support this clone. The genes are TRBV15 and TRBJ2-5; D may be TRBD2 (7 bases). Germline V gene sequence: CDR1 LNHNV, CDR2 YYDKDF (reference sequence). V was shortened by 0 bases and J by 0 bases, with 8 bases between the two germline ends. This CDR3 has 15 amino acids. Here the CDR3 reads CATSREGGDQETQYF. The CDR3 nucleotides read TGTGCCACCAGCAGAGAAGGGGGGGACCAAGAGACCCAGTACTTC.